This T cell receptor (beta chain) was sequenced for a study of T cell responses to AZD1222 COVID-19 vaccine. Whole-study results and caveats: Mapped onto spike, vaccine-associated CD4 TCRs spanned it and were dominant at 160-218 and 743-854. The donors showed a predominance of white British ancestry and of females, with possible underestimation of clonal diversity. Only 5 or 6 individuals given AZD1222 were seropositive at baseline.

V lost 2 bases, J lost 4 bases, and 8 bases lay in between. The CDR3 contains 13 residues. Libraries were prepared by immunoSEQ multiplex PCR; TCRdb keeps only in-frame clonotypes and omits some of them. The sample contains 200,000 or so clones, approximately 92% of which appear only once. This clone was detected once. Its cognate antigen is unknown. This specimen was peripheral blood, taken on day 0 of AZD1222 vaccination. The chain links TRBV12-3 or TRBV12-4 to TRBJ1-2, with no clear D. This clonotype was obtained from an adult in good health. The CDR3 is CASSLRALYGYTF. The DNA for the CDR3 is TGTGCCAGCAGTTTAAGGGCACTCTATGGCTACACCTTC.